Shown below are 5 T cell receptor beta chains from a single sample sequenced in a study of shared clonotypes between healthy human individuals (dated by TCRdb to the early 2020s). CD8 naive samples were obtained by positive selection for CCR7 among CD45RO-negative cells, yielding a CD45RA+CCR7+ population from which TemRA cells were excluded. The library was generated by the immunoSEQ multiplex PCR assay. The clones in this table, taken by TCRdb from immuneACCESS, are in-frame only. Not every clone is retained; where verified, under half of the shortfall comes from an unresolved V gene, and the cause of the rest is unknown. The sample has about 2.2 million clones on record, approximately 92% of them singletons. The top ten constitute about 1.6% of the sample. The sample was naive CD8+ T cells from PBMCs. The sample's cell subset or site label, decoded: CD45RA+CCR7+. These TCRs come from a man younger than 35 in good health. Some clones in this sample may be carry-over from other donors' samples.

The chain has TRBV25-1 and TRBJ2-7; 7 bases align to TRBD2. This CDR3 has 13 amino acids. V gave up 8 bases and J gave up 5 bases; unmatched junction bases: 9. Germline V gene lookup returns CDR1 MGHDK and CDR2 SYGVNS. CDR3 sequence: CASRSAGDDEQYF. The CDR3 DNA reads TGTGCCAGCCGATCGGCGGGAGACGACGAGCAGTACTTC.

This clone was detected only once. The gene calls are TRBV7-9 and TRBJ2-2; 8 bases line up with TRBD1. V lost 5 bases to trimming and J lost 4 bases; unmatched junction nucleotides: 15. The CDR3 has 18 residues. CDR1 and CDR2 (germline): SEHNR, FQNEAQ (reference sequence). The CDR3 DNA is TGTGCCAGCAGCGGCGGGACAGGAGGAATGAGGGTCACCGGGGAGCTGTTTTTT. Protein product: CASSGGTGGMRVTGELFF.

The V gene is TRBV5-4, the J gene TRBJ1-1; no clear D gene. The V and J ends lost 2 bases and 0 bases respectively, with 11 bases between them. Germline lookup yields CDR1 SGHNT and CDR2 YYREEE (reference sequence). The CDR3 covers 15 residues. CDR3 sequence: CASSFGVNLNTEAFF. Here the CDR3 DNA reads TGTGCCAGCAGCTTCGGCGTCAATCTGAACACTGAAGCTTTCTTT.

The gene calls are TRBV25-1 and TRBJ2-1; a possible D gene is TRBD2 (5 bases). Germline V gene data show CDR1 as MGHDK and CDR2 as SYGVNS. The CDR3 consists of 15 residues. V was trimmed by 1 base and J by 0 bases, leaving 7 bases between them. The CDR3 region is CASSELGSSYNEQFF. In DNA form, the CDR3 reads TGTGCCAGCAGTGAATTAGGGAGCTCCTACAATGAGCAGTTCTTC.

V is TRBV2 and J is TRBJ1-1; the D is unclear. This CDR3 spans 13 amino acids. Germline CDR1 is SNHLY and CDR2 is FYNNEI. Between the trimmed V and J ends, which lost 3 bases and 6 bases, there was a span of 11 bases. CDR3 in DNA: TGTGCCAGCAGTGAGGTGAGGGTTCCTGAAGCTTTCTTT. This codes for CASSEVRVPEAFF.